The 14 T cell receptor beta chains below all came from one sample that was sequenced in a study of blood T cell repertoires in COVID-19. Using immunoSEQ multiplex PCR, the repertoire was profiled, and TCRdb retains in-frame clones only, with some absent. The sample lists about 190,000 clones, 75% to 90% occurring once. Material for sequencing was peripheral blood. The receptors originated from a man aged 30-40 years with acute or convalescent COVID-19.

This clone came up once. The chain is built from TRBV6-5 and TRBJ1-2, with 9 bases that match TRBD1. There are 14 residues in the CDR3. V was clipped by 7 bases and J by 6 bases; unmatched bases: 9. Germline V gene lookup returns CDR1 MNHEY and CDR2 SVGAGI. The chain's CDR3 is CASIRQRTGDGYTF. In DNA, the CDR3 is TGTGCCAGCATCCGGCAGCGGACAGGGGATGGCTACACCTTC.

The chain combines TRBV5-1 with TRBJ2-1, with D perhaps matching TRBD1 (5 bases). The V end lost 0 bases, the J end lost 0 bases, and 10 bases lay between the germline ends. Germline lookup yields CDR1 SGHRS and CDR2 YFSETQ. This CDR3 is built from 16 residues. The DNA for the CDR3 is TGCGCCAGCAGCTTGGGACAGCCGAGCTCCTACAATGAGCAGTTCTTC. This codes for CASSLGQPSSYNEQFF. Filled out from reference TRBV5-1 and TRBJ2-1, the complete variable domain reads KAGVTQTPRYLIKTRGQQVTLSCSPISGHRSVSWYQQTPGQGLQFLFEYFSETQRNKGNFPGRFSGRQFSNSRSEMNVSTLELGDSALYLCASSLGQPSSYNEQFFGPGTRLTVL.

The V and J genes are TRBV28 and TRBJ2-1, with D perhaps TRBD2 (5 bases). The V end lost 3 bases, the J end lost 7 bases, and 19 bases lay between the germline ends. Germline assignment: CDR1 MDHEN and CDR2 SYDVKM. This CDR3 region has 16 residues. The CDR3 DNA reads TGTGCCAGCAGTTTTGTTAGCATAGGACTTTTTAATGAGCAGTTCTTC. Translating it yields CASSFVSIGLFNEQFF.

CDR3 nucleotides: TGTGCCAGCAGCTTGGGCGGGACTATTGAACCGACCCAGTACTTC. Amino acid sequence: CASSLGGTIEPTQYF. The chain carries TRBV5-4 and TRBJ2-5, with 7 bases aligning to TRBD2. The CDR3 extends over 15 amino acids. Germline loops: CDR1 SGHNT, CDR2 YYREEE (reference sequence). J was trimmed by 7 bases and V by 0 bases; bases with no gene match: 9.

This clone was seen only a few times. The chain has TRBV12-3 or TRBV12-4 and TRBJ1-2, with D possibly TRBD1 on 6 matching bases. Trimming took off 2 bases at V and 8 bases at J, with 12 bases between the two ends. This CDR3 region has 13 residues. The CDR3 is CASSLNGGSGYTF. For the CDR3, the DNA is TGTGCCAGCAGTTTAAATGGGGGCTCAGGCTACACCTTC.

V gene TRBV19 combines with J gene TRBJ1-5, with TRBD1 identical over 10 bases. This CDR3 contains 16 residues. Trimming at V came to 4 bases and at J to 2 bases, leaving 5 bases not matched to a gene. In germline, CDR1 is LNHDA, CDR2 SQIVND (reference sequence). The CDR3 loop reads CASSTRTGGRNQPQHF. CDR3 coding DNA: TGTGCCAGTAGTACACGGACAGGGGGACGCAATCAGCCCCAGCATTTT.

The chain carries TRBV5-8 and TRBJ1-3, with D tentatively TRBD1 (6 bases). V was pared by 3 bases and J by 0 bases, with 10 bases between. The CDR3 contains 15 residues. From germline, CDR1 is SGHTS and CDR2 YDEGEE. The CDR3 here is CASSWRQVSGNTIYF. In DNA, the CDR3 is TGTGCCAGCAGCTGGAGACAGGTCTCTGGAAACACCATATATTTT.

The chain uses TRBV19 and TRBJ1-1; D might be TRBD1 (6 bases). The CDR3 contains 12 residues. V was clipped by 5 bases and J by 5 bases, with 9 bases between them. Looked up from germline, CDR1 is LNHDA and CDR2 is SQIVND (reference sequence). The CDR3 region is CASSLGATEAFF. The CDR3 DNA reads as TGTGCCAGTAGTTTGGGGGCTACTGAAGCTTTCTTT.

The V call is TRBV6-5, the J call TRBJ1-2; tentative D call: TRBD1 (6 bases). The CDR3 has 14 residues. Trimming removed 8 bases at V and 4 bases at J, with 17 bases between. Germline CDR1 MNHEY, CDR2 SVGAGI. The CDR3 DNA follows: TGTGCCAGCGGCCAAACGGGACAAGTCTATGGCTACACCTTC. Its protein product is CASGQTGQVYGYTF.

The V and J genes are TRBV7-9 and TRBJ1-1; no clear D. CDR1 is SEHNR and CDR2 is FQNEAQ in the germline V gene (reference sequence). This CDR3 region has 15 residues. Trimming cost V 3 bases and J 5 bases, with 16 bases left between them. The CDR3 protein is CASSLTLSRGTEAFF. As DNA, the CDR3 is TGTGCCAGCAGCTTGACCCTTAGCCGAGGAACTGAAGCTTTCTTT.

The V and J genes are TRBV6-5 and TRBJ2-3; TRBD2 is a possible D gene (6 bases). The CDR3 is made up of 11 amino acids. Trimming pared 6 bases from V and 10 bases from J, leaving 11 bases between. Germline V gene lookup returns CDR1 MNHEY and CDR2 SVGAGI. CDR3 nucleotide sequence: TGTGCCAGCAGGACCGGGACTGCGCAGTATTTT. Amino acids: CASRTGTAQYF.

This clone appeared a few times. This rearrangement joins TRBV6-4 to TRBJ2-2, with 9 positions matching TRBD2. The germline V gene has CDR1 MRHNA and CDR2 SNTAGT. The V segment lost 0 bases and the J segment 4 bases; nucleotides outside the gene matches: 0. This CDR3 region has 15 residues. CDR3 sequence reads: CASSDSSGSTGELFF. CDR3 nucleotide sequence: TGTGCCAGCAGTGACTCTAGCGGGAGCACCGGGGAGCTGTTTTTT.

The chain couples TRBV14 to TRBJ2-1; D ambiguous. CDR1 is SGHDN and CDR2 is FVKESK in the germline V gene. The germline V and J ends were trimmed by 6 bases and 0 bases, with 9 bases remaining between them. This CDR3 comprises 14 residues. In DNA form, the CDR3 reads TGTGCCAGCAGGGTGTCGAGCTCCTACAATGAGCAGTTCTTC. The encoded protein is CASRVSSSYNEQFF.

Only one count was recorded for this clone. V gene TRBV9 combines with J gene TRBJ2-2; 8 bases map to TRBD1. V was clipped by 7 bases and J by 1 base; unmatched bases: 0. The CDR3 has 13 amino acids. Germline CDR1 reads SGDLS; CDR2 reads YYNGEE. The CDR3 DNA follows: TGTGCCAGCGGGACAGGGAACACCGGGGAGCTGTTTTTT. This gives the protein CASGTGNTGELFF.